A selection of T cell receptor beta chains follows, all from one sample in a study of blood T cells in healthy people across ages. TCRdb passed the 5' RACE reads through MiXCR, listing each CDR3 protein once. In the table there are around 1.5 million distinct CDR3 sequences, 40% to 50% of which are singletons. Sequenced input: blood. Source of these receptors: a woman aged 18-30 years in good health. CDR3s include the opening cysteine and the closing phenylalanine or tryptophan.

length,V,J,CDR3
13,TRBV7-2,TRBJ2-1,CASSLYGGHEQFF
13,TRBV11-3,TRBJ1-1,CASSRDPGDEAFF
16,TRBV5-1,TRBJ1-1,CASSLGIGAANTEAFF
14,TRBV10-2,TRBJ2-7,CASSDSSGIYEQYF
20,TRBV21-1,TRBJ2-7,CASSKWGLRGGGFFLYEQYF
15,TRBV6-1,TRBJ2-5,CASRALSPGQETQYF
15,TRBV2,TRBJ2-5,CASTREGGYQETQYF
16,TRBV7-9,TRBJ2-5,CASSLSGQGAGNEQYF
17,TRBV13,TRBJ2-7,CASSLMGGGSSSYEQYF
15,TRBV10-3,TRBJ2-1,CAIRAGTEIGNEQFF
15,TRBV2,TRBJ2-3,CASSGSGGPTDTQYF
14,TRBV12-3/TRBV12-4,TRBJ2-7,CASRVAGSSYEQYF
13,TRBV11-2,.,CASSLEQYNEQYF
17,TRBV7-8,TRBJ1-4,CASSRHDPGPGAEKLFF
16,TRBV6-7,TRBJ2-1,CAIWGVGASSYNEQFF